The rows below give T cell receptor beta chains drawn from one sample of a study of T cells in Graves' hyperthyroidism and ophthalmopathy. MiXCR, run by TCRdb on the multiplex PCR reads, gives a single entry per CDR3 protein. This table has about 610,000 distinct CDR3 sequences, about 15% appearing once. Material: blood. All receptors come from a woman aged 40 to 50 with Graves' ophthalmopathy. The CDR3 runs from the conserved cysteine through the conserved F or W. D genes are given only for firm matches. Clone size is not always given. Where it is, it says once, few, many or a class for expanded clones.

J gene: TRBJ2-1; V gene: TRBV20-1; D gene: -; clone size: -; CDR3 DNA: TGCAGTGTCCCGTCTCGCAGAAGATACAATGAGCAGTTCTTC; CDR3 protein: CSVPSRRRYNEQFF
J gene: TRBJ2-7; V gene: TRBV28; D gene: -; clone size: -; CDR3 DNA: TGTGCCAGCAGAGCTGATTTATCTAGCTACGAGCAGTACTTC; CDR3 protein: CASRADLSSYEQYF
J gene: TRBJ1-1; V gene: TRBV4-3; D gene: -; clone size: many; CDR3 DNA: TGCGCCAGCAGCCAATCCAGGGCGAACACTGAAGCTTTCTTT; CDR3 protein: CASSQSRANTEAFF
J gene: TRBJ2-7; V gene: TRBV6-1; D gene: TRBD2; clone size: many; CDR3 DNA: TGTGCCAGCAGTGAAGTTATTAGCGGGTACGAGCAGTACTTC; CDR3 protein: CASSEVISGYEQYF
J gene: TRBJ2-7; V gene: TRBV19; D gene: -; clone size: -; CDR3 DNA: TGTGCCAGCCGGGGTGGGAGGAGCTCCTACGAGCAGTACTTC; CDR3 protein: CASRGGRSSYEQYF
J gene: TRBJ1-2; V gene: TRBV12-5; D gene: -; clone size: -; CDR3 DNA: TGTGCTAGTGGTTTAGGGGACGGCGCTTACTATGGCTACACCTTC; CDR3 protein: CASGLGDGAYYGYTF
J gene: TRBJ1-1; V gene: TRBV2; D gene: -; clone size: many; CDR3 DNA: TGTGCCAGCATGGACGGGGGCCTTGTCGACACTGAAGCTTTCTTT; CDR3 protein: CASMDGGLVDTEAFF
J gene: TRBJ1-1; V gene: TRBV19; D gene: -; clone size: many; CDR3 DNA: TGTGCCAGTAGTACCCAGGGGACTCCGAACACTGAAGCTTTCTTT; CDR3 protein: CASSTQGTPNTEAFF
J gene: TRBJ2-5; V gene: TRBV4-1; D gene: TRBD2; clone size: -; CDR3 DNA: TGCGCCAGCAGCCCGGCGGGAGGGCCGGGAGAGACCCAGTACTTC; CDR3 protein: CASSPAGGPGETQYF
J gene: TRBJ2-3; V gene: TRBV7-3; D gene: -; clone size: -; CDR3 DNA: TGTGCCAGCAGCTTGATCGGTAGCACAGATACGCAGTATTTT; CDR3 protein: CASSLIGSTDTQYF
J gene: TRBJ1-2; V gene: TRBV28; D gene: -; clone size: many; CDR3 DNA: TGTGCCAGCAGGGATCTGGGCCAGCTTAACTATGGCTACACCTTC; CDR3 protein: CASRDLGQLNYGYTF
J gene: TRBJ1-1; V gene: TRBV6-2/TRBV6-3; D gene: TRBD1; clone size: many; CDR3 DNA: TGTGCCAGCAGTTACTCCCTCGGAGGGGGCCACACTGAAGCTTTCTTT; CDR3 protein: CASSYSLGGGHTEAFF
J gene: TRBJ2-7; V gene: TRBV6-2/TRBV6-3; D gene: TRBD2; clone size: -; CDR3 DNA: TGTGCCAGCAGTGGACTAGCGGGAGTAGAAACCTACGAGCAGTACTTC; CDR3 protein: CASSGLAGVETYEQYF
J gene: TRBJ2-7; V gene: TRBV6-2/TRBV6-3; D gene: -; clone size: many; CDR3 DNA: TGTGCCAGCAGTCCCCCTCCCCCCCTCGAGCAGTACTTC; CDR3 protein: CASSPPPPLEQYF
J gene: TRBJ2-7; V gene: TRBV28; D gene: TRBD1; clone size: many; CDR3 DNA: TGTGCCAGCAGGCCCACCGGACAGGCTTCCTACGAGCAGTACTTC; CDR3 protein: CASRPTGQASYEQYF
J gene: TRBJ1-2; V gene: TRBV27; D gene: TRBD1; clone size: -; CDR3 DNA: TGTGCCAGCAGTTTAGGATGGGGGACAGGGGGTGGCTACACCTTC; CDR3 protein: CASSLGWGTGGGYTF
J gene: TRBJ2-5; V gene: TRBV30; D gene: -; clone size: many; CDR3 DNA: TGTGCCTGGAGTGTAGACCCCCACAGGTCAGAGACCCAGTACTTC; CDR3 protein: CAWSVDPHRSETQYF
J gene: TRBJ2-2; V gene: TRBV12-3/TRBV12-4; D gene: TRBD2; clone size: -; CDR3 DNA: TGTGCCAGCAGACAGACCGGGACTAGCGGAACGGGGGAGCTGTTTTTT; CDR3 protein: CASRQTGTSGTGELFF
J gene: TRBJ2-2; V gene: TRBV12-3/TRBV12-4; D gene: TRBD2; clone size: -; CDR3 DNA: TGTGCCAGCAGCCAGCTAGCGGAAACCGGGGAGCTGTTTTTT; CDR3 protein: CASSQLAETGELFF
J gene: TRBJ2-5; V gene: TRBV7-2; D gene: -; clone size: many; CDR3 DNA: TGTGCCAGCAGGGGGCGCGGGGAGACCCAGTACTTC; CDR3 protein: CASRGRGETQYF